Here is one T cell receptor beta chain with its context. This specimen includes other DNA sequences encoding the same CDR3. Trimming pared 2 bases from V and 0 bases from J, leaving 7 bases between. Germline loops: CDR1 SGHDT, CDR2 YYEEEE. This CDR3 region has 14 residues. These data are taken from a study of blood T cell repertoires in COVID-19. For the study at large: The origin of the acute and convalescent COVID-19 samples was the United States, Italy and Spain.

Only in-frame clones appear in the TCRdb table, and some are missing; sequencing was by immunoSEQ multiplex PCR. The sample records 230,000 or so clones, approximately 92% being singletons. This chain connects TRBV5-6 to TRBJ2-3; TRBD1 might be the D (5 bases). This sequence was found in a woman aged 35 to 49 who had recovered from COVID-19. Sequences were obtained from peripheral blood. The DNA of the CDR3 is TGTGCCAGCAGCTTTTCAGGGAGCACAGATACGCAGTATTTT. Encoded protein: CASSFSGSTDTQYF.